Reported below is one T cell receptor beta chain. Its antigen is currently unknown. The sample is drawn from a study of cytomegalovirus exposure and HLA in healthy donors. General study points: In presence/absence analyses, roughly uniform sequencing depth across donors was assumed. Among TCR sequences, most were rare, though some public TCRs appeared in many donors. Several of the most significant clusters appeared linked to common viral pathogens, based on a later analysis.

PCR primers comprised 60 Vbeta and 13 Jbeta primers. Assay used: immunoSEQ multiplex PCR; TCRdb lists only in-frame clones, some missing. The profile covers roughly 200,000 clones, with under 85% appearing a single time and about 1.6% taken by the ten largest. This TCR was sampled from a man aged 50 to 60 in good health and CMV-seronegative. The sequenced sample consisted of PBMCs.

The CDR3 here is CASRIAGNTDTQYF. In DNA form, the CDR3 reads TGTGCCAGCAGAATAGCGGGAAACACAGATACGCAGTATTTT. The chain couples TRBV6-1 to TRBJ2-3, with 8 bases aligning to TRBD2. Germline V gives CDR1 MNHNS, CDR2 SASEGT. The trim removed 6 bases at V and 2 bases at J, leaving 4 bases unmatched. The CDR3 spans 14 residues.